Presented here are 22 T cell receptor beta chains from one specimen sequenced in a study of CD8 T cells in ankylosing spondylitis (dated by TCRdb to the late 2010s). The library was produced with 5' RACE. For sequencing, an Illumina HiSeq 2500 was employed. The public reads were reanalyzed by TCRdb: fastp trimming at Q25, MiXCR alignment, in-frame beta chains only. Each CDR3 protein appears once, grouped with its most common genes and DNA. The sample includes about 90,000 distinct CDR3 sequences, with around 26% observed a single time. The ten largest clones capture nearly 60% of the sample. Material: blood, either unsorted or a sorted T cell fraction (not recorded which). The source of these receptors is a male donor with ankylosing spondylitis or in good health (not recorded which).

V and J are TRBV12-3 or TRBV12-4 and TRBJ2-1; 7 positions match TRBD2. V shed 8 bases, J shed 3 bases, and the junction held 13 bases outside the gene matches. CDR3 length: 16 residues. CDR3 sequence (DNA): TGTGCCAGCTACCCCGGGAGGAATTACCTCTACAATGAGCAGTTCTTC. This translates into CASYPGRNYLYNEQFF.

The chain employs TRBV12-5 and TRBJ2-1; no reliable D call. V lost 1 base, J lost 7 bases, and 2 bases lay in between. Germline V gene lookup returns CDR1 LGHNT and CDR2 FRNRAP. The CDR3 has 11 residues. This chain's CDR3 is CASGLGNEQFF. For the CDR3, the DNA is TGTGCTAGTGGTTTGGGGAATGAGCAGTTCTTC.

This clonotype was picked up a small number of times. The chain links TRBV7-9 to TRBJ1-5; a possible D gene is TRBD1 (5 bases). V shed 1 base and J shed 1 base, with 11 bases lying between them. This CDR3 has 16 amino acids. Germline V gene sequence: CDR1 SEHNR, CDR2 FQNEAQ (reference sequence). The CDR3 loop reads CASSLGDPESNQPQHF. CDR3 DNA: TGTGCCAGCAGCTTAGGGGACCCTGAAAGCAATCAGCCCCAGCATTTT.

The V gene is TRBV29-1, the J gene TRBJ2-1; TRBD2 might be the D (6 bases). V was pared by 4 bases and J by 6 bases, with 13 bases between. In germline, CDR1 is SQVTM, CDR2 ANQGSEA. The CDR3 has 13 amino acids. CDR3 nucleotide sequence: TGCAGCGTTGCGGGACTTCATGGCAATGAGCAGTTCTTC. Residues: CSVAGLHGNEQFF.

This chain connects TRBV7-9 to TRBJ1-4, with D maybe TRBD1 (5 bases). CDR1 is SEHNR and CDR2 is FQNEAQ in the germline V gene (reference sequence). CDR3 length equals 14 residues. Trimming removed 3 bases at V and 7 bases at J, with 12 bases between. The CDR3, as DNA: TGTGCCAGCAGCTTCGGGGGGGACCCTGAAAAACTGTTTTTT. Its translation: CASSFGGDPEKLFF.

This sequence joins TRBV20-1 and TRBJ2-5, with TRBD2 identical over 9 bases. CDR3 size: 15 residues. V was pared by 6 bases and J by 5 bases, with 13 bases of the junction left unmatched. Germline V CDR1 and CDR2: DFQATT, SNEGSKA (reference sequence). For the CDR3, the DNA is TGCAGTGCAGAACGGGCAGCGGGGGGTTTGGAGACCCAGTACTTC. Encoded protein: CSAERAAGGLETQYF.

The chain recombines TRBV5-4 with TRBJ2-4, with 8 nucleotides matching TRBD1. CDR1 and CDR2 (germline): SGHNT, YYREEE (reference sequence). The length of the CDR3 is 13 residues. V dropped 3 bases and J dropped 6; count of bases not matched to a gene: 2. The CDR3 DNA is TGTGCCAGCAGCTCCGGACAGGGAAACATTCAGTACTTC. Translated, it gives CASSSGQGNIQYF.

This clonotype was seen a few times. V gene TRBV10-3 combines with J gene TRBJ2-3; no definite D call. V shed 11 bases and J shed 4 bases, with 16 bases lying between them. CDR3 length equals 13 residues. The germline gives CDR1 ENHRY, CDR2 SYGVKD. CDR3 in DNA: TGTGCCCTATCCGCTGATGCGGCAGATACGCAGTATTTT. Translated, it gives CALSADAADTQYF.

J is TRBJ2-1 and V is TRBV4-1; maybe TRBD2 (5 bases). Germline CDR1 is MGHRA and CDR2 is YSYEKL. Deletions cut 1 base from V and 4 bases from J, with 5 bases between. There are 13 residues in the CDR3. The CDR3 protein is CASSQGGYNEQFF. DNA of the CDR3: TGCGCCAGCAGCCAAGGAGGGTACAATGAGCAGTTCTTC.

This clonotype has only a few counts. The chain employs TRBV20-1 and TRBJ2-5, with 8 bases lining up with TRBD1. V was pared by 6 bases and J by 0 bases, with 3 bases of the junction left unmatched. The CDR3 length is 13 residues. The germline CDR1 and CDR2 sequences are DFQATT and SNEGSKA (reference sequence). The CDR3 sequence is CSARTGNQETQYF. CDR3 bases: TGCAGTGCCAGGACAGGGAACCAAGAGACCCAGTACTTC.

This clonotype has only a few counts. This chain connects TRBV12-3 or TRBV12-4 to TRBJ2-5; 9 positions match TRBD2. The J segment lost 1 base and the V segment lost 6 bases, leaving 6 bases of the junction unmatched. This CDR3 is 15 amino acids long. The CDR3 bases are TGTGCCAGCAGGGCGGGGGGGATCGTCCAAGAGACCCAGTACTTC. Protein product: CASRAGGIVQETQYF.

This clonotype was seen repeatedly, ten times or more. The chain joins TRBV7-2 to TRBJ1-5; D unclear. Germline lookup yields CDR1 SGHTA and CDR2 FQGNSA. V lost 2 bases to trimming and J lost 0 bases, with 8 bases between them. The CDR3 sequence is 15 residues long. CDR3 nucleotides: TGTGCCAGCAGCTTAACTGGGCTTAGCAATCAGCCCCAGCATTTT. Translation: CASSLTGLSNQPQHF. Combining the CDR3 with reference TRBV7-2 and TRBJ1-5 gives the whole variable domain GAGVSQSPSNKVTEKGKDVELRCDPISGHTALYWYRQSLGQGLEFLIYFQGNSAPDKSGLPSDRFSAERTGGSVSTLTIQRTQQEDSAVYLCASSLTGLSNQPQHFGDGTRLSIL.

This clonotype has more than one count but fewer than ten. The V gene is TRBV5-1, the J gene TRBJ2-7; possible D gene TRBD1, 5 bases. V lost 1 base to trimming and J lost 0 bases, with 11 bases between them. This CDR3 is built from 15 residues. The germline V gene has CDR1 SGHRS and CDR2 YFSETQ. The chain's CDR3 is CASSLSWGSSYEQYV. DNA for the CDR3: TGCGCCAGCAGCTTGTCGTGGGGCAGCTCCTACGAGCAGTACGTC.

This clonotype has a handful of counts. The gene calls are TRBV2 and TRBJ1-2, with D uncertain. V gave up 6 bases and J gave up 5 bases, with 13 bases separating them. CDR1 and CDR2 from the germline V gene are SNHLY and FYNNEI. The length of the CDR3 is 13 residues. The CDR3 loop reads CASREPEPYGYTF. For the CDR3, the DNA is TGTGCCAGCAGGGAACCTGAGCCTTATGGCTACACCTTC.

The chain joins TRBV7-9 to TRBJ2-1; D call uncertain. The germline V and J ends were trimmed by 2 bases and 6 bases, with 11 bases remaining between them. Per the germline V gene, CDR1 is SEHNR and CDR2 is FQNEAQ (reference sequence). CDR3 size: 14 residues. CDR3 in DNA: TGTGCCAGCAGCTTAACGGCCAGCGCCAATGAGCAGTTCTTC. It specifies CASSLTASANEQFF.

The rearrangement joins TRBV3-1 to TRBJ2-3, with 9 bases fitting TRBD2. This CDR3 contains 16 residues. With 5 bases clipped from V and 6 bases from J, the junction kept 12 bases outside the gene matches. Germline V lookup: CDR1 LGHDT, CDR2 YNNKEL (reference sequence). CDR3 residues: CASSAGLAVNGDTQYF. DNA for the CDR3: TGTGCCAGCAGCGCGGGACTAGCTGTTAATGGCGATACGCAGTATTTT.

The CDR3 loop reads CSAGGTGNEQFF. CDR3 bases: TGCAGCGCTGGCGGCACGGGCAATGAGCAGTTCTTC. The chain carries TRBV29-1 and TRBJ2-1; D gene unclear. CDR1 SQVTM and CDR2 ANQGSEA come from the germline V gene. The CDR3 runs to 12 residues. V lost 7 bases and J 6 bases, leaving 13 bases between the germline ends.

This clonotype has a handful of counts. The chain couples TRBV7-9 to TRBJ2-1, with D possibly matching TRBD2 (5 bases). The germline V gene encodes CDR1 SEHNR and CDR2 FQNEAQ (reference sequence). Deletions cut 5 bases from V and 8 bases from J, with 16 bases between. CDR3 size: 14 residues. CDR3 amino acids: CASSPTRARDEQFF. In DNA form, the CDR3 reads TGTGCCAGCAGCCCCACGAGGGCTAGGGATGAGCAGTTCTTC.

This clonotype came up a few times. The CDR3 DNA reads TGTGCCAGCAGTACCGGACGTCGGGAGACCCAGTACTTC. It is translated as CASSTGRRETQYF. The gene calls are TRBV11-2 and TRBJ2-5; D not certain. Trimming took 6 bases from V and 5 from J, leaving 13 bases between them. This CDR3 has 13 residues. Looked up from germline, CDR1 is SGHAT and CDR2 is FQNNGV.

J is TRBJ2-3 and V is TRBV5-6; D might be TRBD1 (6 bases). Germline loops: CDR1 SGHDT, CDR2 YYEEEE. The CDR3 runs 16 residues. V was pared by 2 bases and J by 2 bases, with 15 bases between. This chain's CDR3 is CASSLFQGLYTDTQYF. The CDR3 coding sequence is TGTGCCAGCAGCTTATTCCAGGGGCTTTACACAGATACGCAGTATTTT.

This clonotype was detected many times. The J gene is TRBJ2-3, the V gene TRBV5-1; D remains unclear. V lost 0 bases, J lost 5 bases, and 4 bases lay in between. CDR1 is SGHRS and CDR2 is YFSETQ in the germline V gene. The CDR3 sequence is 12 residues long. The CDR3 spells CASSLAGDTQYF. The CDR3, as DNA: TGCGCCAGCAGCTTGGCCGGAGATACGCAGTATTTT.

The rearrangement links TRBV5-4 to TRBJ1-2; 9 nucleotides agree with TRBD1. CDR3 size: 15 residues. Germline CDR1 and CDR2: SGHNT and YYREEE (reference sequence). The trim removed 4 bases at V and 4 bases at J, leaving 8 bases unmatched. The CDR3 here is CASSVPGQGSYGYTF. For the CDR3, the DNA is TGTGCCAGCAGCGTACCGGGACAGGGAAGCTATGGCTACACCTTC. The complete variable domain, with remaining parts taken from reference TRBV5-4 and TRBJ1-2, reads ETGVTQSPTHLIKTRGQQVTLRCSSQSGHNTVSWYQQALGQGPQFIFQYYREEENGRGNFPPRFSGLQFPNYSSELNVNALELDDSALYLCASSVPGQGSYGYTFGSGTRLTVV.